Sequencing of this T cell receptor (beta chain) was carried out in a study of blood T cell repertoires in COVID-19. The wider study: Acute and convalescent COVID-19 samples came from the United States, Italy and Spain. Sources were T cells, B-cell-depleted T cells, or PBMCs; the material itself was cDNA or gDNA.

Original methodology: Counts of nucleated cells, estimated from reference gene primer amplification, were obtained. Measured with immunoSEQ multiplex PCR; TCRdb has only the in-frame clones, and not every one. V and J calls plus clone size are reproduced from that table; the DNA served to infer D and trimming. The sample consists of more than 25,000 clones, 75% to 90% of them appearing once. The receptor was derived from a man between 60 and 75 years old with active COVID-19. Sequencing input: peripheral blood.

The CDR3 sequence: CASSLGGLSNQPQHF. The DNA of the CDR3 is TGCGCCAGCAGCTTGGGGGGCCTTAGCAATCAGCCCCAGCATTTT. This rearrangement joins TRBV5-1 to TRBJ1-5; possibly TRBD1 for D (5 bases). The CDR3 spans 15 residues. CDR1 SGHRS and CDR2 YFSETQ come from the germline V gene. Trimming removed 0 bases from V and 0 bases from J, with 7 bases in between.